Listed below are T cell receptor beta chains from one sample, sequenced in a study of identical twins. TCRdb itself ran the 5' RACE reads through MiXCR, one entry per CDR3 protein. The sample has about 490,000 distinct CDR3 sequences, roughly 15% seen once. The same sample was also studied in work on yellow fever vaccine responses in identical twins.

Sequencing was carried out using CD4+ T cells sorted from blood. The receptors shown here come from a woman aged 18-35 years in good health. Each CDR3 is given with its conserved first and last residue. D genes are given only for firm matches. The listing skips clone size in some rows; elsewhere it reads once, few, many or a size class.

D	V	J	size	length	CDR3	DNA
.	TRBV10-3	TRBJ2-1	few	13	CAISESGFNEQFF	TGTGCCATCAGTGAGTCTGGGTTCAATGAGCAGTTCTTC
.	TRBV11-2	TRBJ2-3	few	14	CASSDRIGTDTQYF	TGTGCCAGCAGCGACCGGATAGGCACAGATACGCAGTATTTT
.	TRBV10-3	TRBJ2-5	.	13	CAITGGRGETQYF	TGTGCCATCACCGGAGGTCGCGGAGAGACCCAGTACTTC
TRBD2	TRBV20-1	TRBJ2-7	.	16	CSARSGTSGRSYEQYF	TGCAGTGCTAGATCGGGGACTAGCGGGAGGTCCTACGAGCAGTACTTC
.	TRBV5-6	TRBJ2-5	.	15	CASSRGGFLRETQYF	TGTGCCAGCAGCCGGGGCGGTTTCCTCCGAGAGACCCAGTACTTC
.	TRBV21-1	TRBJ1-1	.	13	CASVSDRITEAFF	TGTGCCAGCGTTTCTGACAGGATCACTGAAGCTTTCTTT
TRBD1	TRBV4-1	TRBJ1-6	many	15	CASSPGDRADSPLHF	TGCGCCAGCAGCCCCGGTGACAGGGCGGATTCACCCCTCCACTTT
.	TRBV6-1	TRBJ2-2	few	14	CASRTNDNTGELFF	TGTGCCAGCAGAACAAACGACAACACCGGGGAGCTGTTTTTT
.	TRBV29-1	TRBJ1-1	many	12	CSVVTGNTEAFF	TGCAGCGTTGTTACAGGGAACACTGAAGCTTTCTTT
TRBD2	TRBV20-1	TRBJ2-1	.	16	CSARPIRLATYNEQFF	TGCAGTGCTAGACCGATTCGACTAGCGACCTACAATGAGCAGTTCTTC
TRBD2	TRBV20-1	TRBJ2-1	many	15	CSATGVGTSGSEQFF	TGCAGTGCCACCGGGGTGGGGACTAGTGGTAGTGAGCAGTTCTTC
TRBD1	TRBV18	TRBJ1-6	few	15	CATAPGTGLGGALHF	TGTGCCACCGCACCCGGGACAGGACTCGGTGGGGCCCTCCACTTT
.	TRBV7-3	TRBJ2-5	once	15	CASSSMAGAQETQYF	TGTGCCAGCAGCTCGATGGCGGGGGCTCAAGAGACCCAGTACTTC
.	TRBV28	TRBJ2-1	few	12	CASSSQPNEQFF	TGTGCCAGCAGTTCACAACCCAATGAGCAGTTCTTC
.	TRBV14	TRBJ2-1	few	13	CASSQRQEPVEFF	TGTGCCAGCAGCCAGAGACAGGAGCCCGTGGAGTTCTTC
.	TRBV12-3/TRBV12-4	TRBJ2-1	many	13	CASRRAQGSEQFF	TGTGCCAGCAGACGGGCACAGGGTTCTGAGCAGTTCTTC
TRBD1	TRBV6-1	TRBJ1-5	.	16	CASSPMDRGYNQPQHF	TGTGCCAGCAGTCCTATGGACAGGGGGTATAATCAGCCCCAGCATTTT
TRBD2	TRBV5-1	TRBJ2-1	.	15	CASSFTGGGYNEQFF	TGCGCCAGCAGCTTTACGGGGGGGGGATACAATGAGCAGTTCTTC
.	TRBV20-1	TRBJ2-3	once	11	CSARGGNTQYF	TGCAGTGCTAGAGGAGGAAATACGCAGTATTTT
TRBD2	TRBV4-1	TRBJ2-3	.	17	CASSPYSGTRATDTQYF	TGCGCCAGCAGCCCATACTCCGGGACTAGGGCCACAGATACGCAGTATTTT
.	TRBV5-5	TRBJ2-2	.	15	CASSASLAFTGELFF	TGTGCCAGCAGCGCCTCACTAGCTTTCACCGGGGAGCTGTTTTTT
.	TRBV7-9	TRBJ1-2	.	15	CASRAGKSPNYGYTF	TGTGCCAGCAGGGCCGGGAAATCTCCTAACTATGGCTACACCTTC
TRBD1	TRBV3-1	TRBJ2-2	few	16	CASSKDRGLGTGELFF	TGTGCCAGCAGCAAGGACAGGGGGCTCGGCACCGGGGAGCTGTTTTTT
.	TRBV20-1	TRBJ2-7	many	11	CSAADSYEQYF	TGCAGTGCCGCGGACTCCTACGAGCAGTACTTC
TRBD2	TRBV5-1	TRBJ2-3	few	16	CASSSGLAEHTDTQYF	TGCGCCAGCAGCTCGGGACTAGCGGAGCACACAGATACGCAGTATTTT
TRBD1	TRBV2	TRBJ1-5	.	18	CASKVGRGVLGSNQPQHF	TGTGCCAGCAAAGTAGGCAGGGGGGTCCTTGGGAGCAATCAGCCCCAGCATTTT
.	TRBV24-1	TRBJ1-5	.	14	CATSDGPSNQPQHF	TGTGCCACCAGTGATGGCCCGAGCAATCAGCCCCAGCATTTT
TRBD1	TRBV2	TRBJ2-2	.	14	CASRGQGHTGELFF	TGTGCCAGCAGGGGACAGGGACACACCGGGGAGCTGTTTTTT
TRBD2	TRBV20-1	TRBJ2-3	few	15	CSAETSGGAADTQYF	TGCAGTGCCGAAACTAGCGGGGGGGCCGCAGATACGCAGTATTTT
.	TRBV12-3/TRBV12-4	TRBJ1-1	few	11	CASLRSTEAFF	TGTGCCAGCCTCAGGTCCACTGAAGCTTTCTTT
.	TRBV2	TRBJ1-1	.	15	CASSDEAGLPPEAFF	TGTGCCAGCAGTGATGAAGCAGGGCTCCCGCCTGAAGCTTTCTTT
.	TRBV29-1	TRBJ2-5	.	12	CSVDELSETQYF	TGCAGCGTTGATGAGCTATCGGAGACCCAGTACTTC
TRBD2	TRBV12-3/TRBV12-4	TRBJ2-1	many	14	CASAGLAGVGEQFF	TGTGCCAGCGCGGGACTAGCGGGGGTTGGTGAGCAGTTCTTC
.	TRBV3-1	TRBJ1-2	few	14	CASSQVDNAYGYTF	TGTGCCAGCAGCCAAGTGGACAATGCCTATGGCTACACCTTC
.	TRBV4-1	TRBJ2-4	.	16	CASSHLGGQQKNIQYF	TGCGCCAGCAGCCACCTAGGTGGACAGCAGAAAAACATTCAGTACTTC
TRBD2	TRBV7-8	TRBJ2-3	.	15	CASSRREGGTDTQYF	TGTGCCAGCAGCCGACGGGAGGGAGGCACAGATACGCAGTATTTT
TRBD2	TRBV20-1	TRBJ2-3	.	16	CSARGGGSTYTDTQYF	TGCAGTGCTCGGGGGGGCGGTTCCACGTACACAGATACGCAGTATTTT
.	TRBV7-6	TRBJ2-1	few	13	CASSLVLGHEQFF	TGTGCCAGCAGCTTAGTATTGGGCCATGAGCAGTTCTTC
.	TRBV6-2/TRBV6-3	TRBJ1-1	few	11	CASSYVTEAFF	TGTGCCAGCAGTTACGTCACTGAAGCTTTCTTT
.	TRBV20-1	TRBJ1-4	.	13	CSARGGGNEKLFF	TGCAGTGCTAGAGGGGGGGGTAATGAAAAACTGTTTTTT
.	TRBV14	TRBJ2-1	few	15	CASSHGWSSYNEQFF	TGTGCCAGCAGCCATGGGTGGAGCTCCTACAATGAGCAGTTCTTC
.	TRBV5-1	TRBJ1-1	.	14	CASSLNAGGTEAFF	TGCGCCAGCAGCTTGAACGCGGGGGGCACTGAAGCTTTCTTT
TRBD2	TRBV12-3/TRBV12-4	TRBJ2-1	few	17	CASSLVASGRRGNEQFF	TGTGCCAGCAGTTTGGTCGCTAGCGGGAGGAGGGGCAATGAGCAGTTCTTC
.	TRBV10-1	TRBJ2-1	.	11	CASSLGGQQFF	TGCGCCAGCAGTCTGGGGGGCCAGCAGTTCTTC
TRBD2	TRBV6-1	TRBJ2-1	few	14	CASAGWEGRHEQFF	TGTGCCAGCGCAGGGTGGGAGGGCCGCCATGAGCAGTTCTTC
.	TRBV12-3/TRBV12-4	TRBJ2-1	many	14	CASSERATYNEQFF	TGTGCCAGCTCGGAGCGGGCGACCTACAATGAGCAGTTCTTC
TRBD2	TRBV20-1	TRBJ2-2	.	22	CSASLRDGRLAGGLPDTGELFF	TGCAGTGCTAGCCTCCGGGACGGACGACTAGCGGGGGGTCTCCCAGACACCGGGGAGCTGTTTTTT
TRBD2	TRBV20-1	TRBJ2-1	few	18	CSARDRLAGDYSYNEQFF	TGCAGTGCTAGAGATCGACTAGCGGGAGACTATTCCTACAATGAGCAGTTCTTC